The 29 T cell receptor beta chains listed next were all sequenced from one sample in a study of blood T cell repertoires in COVID-19. This table comes from immunoSEQ multiplex PCR, and its TCRdb copy is limited to in-frame clones, with some not included. The sample has about 310,000 clones; roughly 87% are singletons. The specimen sequenced was peripheral blood. The source is a young man with active or convalescent COVID-19.

V gene TRBV19 combines with J gene TRBJ2-3; 11 positions match TRBD2. Germline CDR1 reads LNHDA; CDR2 reads SQIVND (reference sequence). The CDR3 is made up of 14 amino acids. The V and J ends lost 7 bases and 4 bases, in that order; junction bases with no gene match: 4. The CDR3 loop reads CASMASGGPDTQYF. DNA for the CDR3: TGTGCCAGTATGGCTAGCGGGGGGCCAGATACGCAGTATTTT.

V and J are TRBV2 and TRBJ2-1; 8 bases line up with TRBD2. This CDR3 contains 13 residues. Per germline, CDR1 SNHLY and CDR2 FYNNEI. V lost 6 bases, J lost 16 bases, and 14 bases stayed unmatched. CDR3 sequence: CASSPTTGTSTFF. The CDR3 coding sequence is TGTGCCAGCAGCCCCACAACAGGGACTAGTACCTTCTTC.

The rearrangement joins TRBV9 to TRBJ1-5, with a tentative D call TRBD1 (6 bases). Germline V gene data show CDR1 as SGDLS and CDR2 as YYNGEE. V lost 0 bases to trimming and J lost 0 bases, with 22 bases between them. The CDR3 sequence is 20 residues long. CDR3 sequence: CASSVGQTGTPQISNQPQHF. CDR3 bases: TGTGCCAGCAGCGTAGGCCAAACAGGGACGCCCCAGATTAGCAATCAGCCCCAGCATTTT.

The chain uses TRBV9 and TRBJ1-2; 7 bases agree with TRBD1. The germline gives CDR1 SGDLS, CDR2 YYNGEE. Losses at the gene ends were 6 bases for V and 3 bases for J; bases not matched to a gene: 5. This CDR3 is 13 amino acids long. For the CDR3, the DNA is TGTGCCAGCACCGTGGGGACAGACTATGGCTACACCTTC. Residues: CASTVGTDYGYTF.

The chain carries TRBV5-1 and TRBJ2-3; 10 nucleotides align to TRBD2. CDR1 is SGHRS and CDR2 is YFSETQ in the germline V gene. The CDR3 spans 18 residues. After removal of 2 bases from V and 0 bases from J, the junction contained 9 bases not matched to a gene. DNA for the CDR3: TGCGCCAGCAGCTTAGGGGGACTAGCGACTTTCAGCACAGATACGCAGTATTTT. Its translation: CASSLGGLATFSTDTQYF.

The chain uses TRBV4-1 and TRBJ1-1, with 7 bases fitting TRBD1. With V trimmed by 4 bases and J by 1 base, 12 bases remained unmatched. Germline CDR1 reads MGHRA; CDR2 reads YSYEKL. The CDR3 is 17 residues long. CDR3 residues: CASSPRQGIFANTEAFF. CDR3 DNA sequence: TGCGCCAGCAGCCCACGACAGGGAATATTTGCGAACACTGAAGCTTTCTTT.

The rearrangement links TRBV12-3 or TRBV12-4 to TRBJ1-5, with D hard to call. The CDR3 runs 13 residues. V lost 3 bases to trimming and J lost 5 bases, with 8 bases between them. The CDR3 reads CASSFAGDQPQHF. The CDR3 DNA follows: TGTGCCAGCAGTTTTGCGGGAGATCAGCCCCAGCATTTT.

The CDR3 here is CASSHRLAGTSGYGGQYF. The CDR3 region has the DNA TGTGCCAGCAGTCATCGACTAGCGGGAACCTCGGGATACGGGGGGCAGTATTTT. V usage is TRBV27 and J usage is TRBJ2-3; 11 nucleotides match TRBD2. Germline CDR1 is MNHEY and CDR2 is SMNVEV (reference sequence). This CDR3 is built from 18 residues. With V trimmed by 5 bases and J by 11 bases, 21 bases remained unmatched.

The chain has TRBV3-1 (or the pseudogene TRBV3-2) and TRBJ2-3, with a possible D match to TRBD2 (7 bases). The germline V gene encodes CDR1 LGHDT and CDR2 YNNKEL (reference sequence). The CDR3 is made up of 17 amino acids. V was shortened by 1 base and J by 0 bases, with 14 bases between the two germline ends. The CDR3 DNA is TGTGCCAGCAGCCAAGGAGGGGGGGGGCCGAGCACAGATACGCAGTATTTT. Amino acid sequence: CASSQGGGGPSTDTQYF.

The J gene is TRBJ2-2, the V gene TRBV24-1; 11 nucleotides match TRBD2. There are 15 residues in the CDR3. V trimming: 6 bases; J trimming: 1 base; junction bases outside the gene matches: 0. CDR1 KGHDR and CDR2 SFDVKD come from the germline V gene. The CDR3 protein is CATSLAGGNTGELFF. As DNA, the CDR3 is TGTGCCACCAGTCTAGCGGGAGGGAACACCGGGGAGCTGTTTTTT.

The gene calls are TRBV7-6 and TRBJ1-5; 7 bases match TRBD1. V lost 4 bases, J lost 0 bases, and 3 bases stayed unmatched. The CDR3 has 15 residues. Germline CDR1 reads SGHVS; CDR2 reads FNYEAQ. The CDR3 DNA follows: TGTGCCAGCAGCTCAGGGACAGATAGCAATCAGCCCCAGCATTTT. Amino acid sequence: CASSSGTDSNQPQHF.

This clone was detected once. The genes are TRBV24-1 and TRBJ2-2; 9 nucleotides agree with TRBD2. V dropped 4 bases and J dropped 6; count of bases not matched to a gene: 2. Germline values: CDR1 KGHDR, CDR2 SFDVKD. This CDR3 has 14 amino acids. CDR3 bases: TGTGCCACCAGTGACCTAGCGGGATCCGGGGAGCTGTTTTTT. Its translation: CATSDLAGSGELFF.

J is TRBJ1-2 and V is TRBV13; D is possibly TRBD1 (5 bases). Germline CDR1 PRHDT, CDR2 FYEKMQ (reference sequence). The V gene lost 1 base and the J gene lost 2 bases, with 11 bases spanning the gap. This CDR3 region has 15 residues. CDR3 region: CASSLAGGGNYGYTF. The CDR3 DNA reads TGTGCCAGCAGCTTAGCTGGGGGAGGCAACTATGGCTACACCTTC.

This clone is a singleton in its sample. The chain joins TRBV28 to TRBJ2-1; D is unclear. The germline gives CDR1 MDHEN, CDR2 SYDVKM. The CDR3 consists of 18 residues. Trimming pared 1 base from V and 0 bases from J, leaving 16 bases between. The CDR3 is CASSLSPRVGFSYNEQFF. CDR3 sequence (DNA): TGTGCCAGCAGTTTATCTCCCCGGGTCGGTTTCTCCTACAATGAGCAGTTCTTC.

This rearrangement joins TRBV11-2 to TRBJ2-3; TRBD2 aligns across 9 bases. CDR3 size: 15 residues. With 2 bases clipped from V and 4 bases from J, the junction kept 4 bases outside the gene matches. Germline CDR1 is SGHAT and CDR2 is FQNNGV. DNA for the CDR3: TGTGCCAGCAGCTTATTTAGCGGGAGCGCAGATACGCAGTATTTT. Protein product: CASSLFSGSADTQYF.

V gene TRBV12-1 combines with J gene TRBJ1-2. TRBV12-1 has pseudogene status. This CDR3 is 14 amino acids long. The CDR3, as DNA: TGTGCCAGCAGCCCTCCCGGCGGGTCCCCCGGCTACACCTTC. Encoded protein: CASSPPGGSPGYTF.

V is TRBV6-5 and J is TRBJ1-1; D is ambiguous. The CDR3 length is 15 residues. The V and J ends lost 4 bases and 1 base respectively, with 13 bases between them. CDR1 and CDR2 from the germline V gene are MNHEY and SVGAGI. CDR3 loop: CASSSSGLGNTEAFF. For the CDR3, the DNA is TGTGCCAGCAGTTCCTCCGGACTGGGGAACACTGAAGCTTTCTTT.

The chain recombines TRBV18 with TRBJ2-1, with a weak D call TRBD2 (6 bases). The CDR3 is 12 residues long. V lost 1 base, J lost 8 bases, and 6 bases lay in between. Germline CDR1 KGHSH, CDR2 LQKENI. The CDR3 region is CASSPQRDEQFF. The CDR3 nucleotides read TGTGCCAGCTCACCACAGCGGGATGAGCAGTTCTTC.

This clone was seen only once. The chain is built from TRBV9 and TRBJ2-5; 7 nucleotides line up with TRBD2. The germline V gene has CDR1 SGDLS and CDR2 YYNGEE. V lost 0 bases, J lost 4 bases, and 6 bases stayed unmatched. CDR3 length: 15 residues. The CDR3 protein is CASSVGALAGETQYF. The CDR3, as DNA: TGTGCCAGCAGCGTAGGGGCTTTAGCGGGAGAGACCCAGTACTTC.

The rearrangement uses TRBV11-2 and TRBJ2-3; 13 bases agree with TRBD2. From germline, CDR1 is SGHAT and CDR2 FQNNGV. CDR3 size: 18 residues. Trimming removed 4 bases from V and 4 bases from J; junction bases left unmatched: 11. The chain's CDR3 is CASSSKKTSGRFSDTQYF. The CDR3 bases are TGTGCCAGCAGCTCCAAGAAGACTAGCGGGAGGTTTTCAGATACGCAGTATTTT. Variable domain in full (rest from reference TRBV11-2 and TRBJ2-3): EAGVAQSPRYKIIEKRQSVAFWCNPISGHATLYWYQQILGQGPKLLIQFQNNGVVDDSQLPKDRFSAERLKGVDSTLKIQPAKLEDSAVYLCASSSKKTSGRFSDTQYFGPGTRLTVL.

The chain employs TRBV6-5 and TRBJ2-1; D is uncertain. The CDR3 covers 13 residues. Per the germline V gene, CDR1 is MNHEY and CDR2 is SVGAGI. V lost 2 bases and J 4 bases, leaving 6 bases between the germline ends. CDR3 sequence: CASSYSIYNEQFF. The CDR3, as DNA: TGTGCCAGCAGTTACAGCATTTACAATGAGCAGTTCTTC.

The CDR3 sequence: CATKSGWIDEQYF. In nucleotides, the CDR3 is TGTGCCACGAAGTCAGGGTGGATCGACGAGCAGTACTTC. The chain combines TRBV19 with TRBJ2-7, with D perhaps matching TRBD1 (5 bases). The ends were cut back, 10 bases at V and 5 bases at J, with 18 bases in the middle. The CDR3 consists of 13 residues. Looked up from germline, CDR1 is LNHDA and CDR2 is SQIVND (reference sequence).

This clone showed up just once. The chain employs TRBV6-5 and TRBJ2-7, with D tentatively TRBD1 (6 bases). Trimming left V 4 bases short and J 5 bases short, with 12 bases between. This CDR3 has 13 residues. Germline values: CDR1 MNHEY, CDR2 SVGAGI. The CDR3 sequence: CASSLQGLNEQYF. The CDR3 DNA follows: TGTGCCAGCAGTTTACAGGGTCTCAACGAGCAGTACTTC.

The rearrangement joins TRBV30 to TRBJ2-7; 9 nucleotides match TRBD1. Germline assignment: CDR1 GTSNPN and CDR2 SVGIG (reference sequence). V shed 6 bases and J 0 bases; nucleotides not matched to a gene: 3. The CDR3 length is 13 residues. The CDR3: CACSTGGSYEQYF. CDR3 DNA: TGTGCCTGCTCGACAGGGGGCTCCTACGAGCAGTACTTC.

V and J are TRBV4-3 and TRBJ2-5, with TRBD2 matching over 12 bases. V dropped 3 bases and J dropped 3; count of bases not matched to a gene: 2. From germline, CDR1 is LGHNA and CDR2 YSLEER. This CDR3 is built from 15 residues. CDR3 in amino acids: CASSQTSGRKETQYF. As DNA, the CDR3 is TGCGCCAGCAGCCAGACTAGCGGGAGAAAAGAGACCCAGTACTTC.

The chain recombines TRBV11-2 with TRBJ2-2; 10 nucleotides agree with TRBD2. The CDR3 is 17 residues long. Germline CDR1 is SGHAT and CDR2 is FQNNGV. The V gene end was trimmed by 5 bases and the J gene end by 2 bases; junction bases not matched to a gene: 8. The CDR3 region has the DNA TGTGCCAGCAGCCCTGTACTAGCGGGAAGAAACACCGGGGAGCTGTTTTTT. It yields the protein CASSPVLAGRNTGELFF. Filled out from reference TRBV11-2 and TRBJ2-2, the complete variable domain reads EAGVAQSPRYKIIEKRQSVAFWCNPISGHATLYWYQQILGQGPKLLIQFQNNGVVDDSQLPKDRFSAERLKGVDSTLKIQPAKLEDSAVYLCASSPVLAGRNTGELFFGEGSRLTVL.

The J gene is TRBJ2-3, the V gene TRBV19; 10 bases fit TRBD2. The CDR3 consists of 17 residues. The trim removed 0 bases at V and 3 bases at J, leaving 6 bases unmatched. Per the germline V gene, CDR1 is LNHDA and CDR2 is SQIVND (reference sequence). The CDR3 DNA reads as TGTGCCAGTAGTATAGATCCCCCTAGCGGGAGTACAGATACGCAGTATTTT. As protein: CASSIDPPSGSTDTQYF.

This clone was seen just once. CDR3 amino acids: CASSPGQANTEAFF. The CDR3 DNA sequence: TGTGCCAGCTCTCCGGGACAGGCGAACACTGAAGCTTTCTTT. The chain joins TRBV11-3 to TRBJ1-1; TRBD1 aligns across 8 bases. The V and J ends lost 8 bases and 1 base, in that order; junction bases with no gene match: 6. Germline V gives CDR1 SGHNT, CDR2 YENEEA. There are 14 residues in the CDR3.

The chain has TRBV7-9 and TRBJ1-1; D perhaps matches TRBD1 (6 bases). V was cut by 5 bases and J by 1 base, with 17 bases left in between. CDR1 is SEHNR and CDR2 is FQNEAQ in the germline V gene (reference sequence). The CDR3 spans 16 residues. CDR3 DNA sequence: TGTGCCAGCAGCCCTGCTCAGGGGATGGCGAACACTGAAGCTTTCTTT. Its translation is CASSPAQGMANTEAFF.